These T cell receptor beta chains were read from a single sample in a study of T-cell memory formation after mild COVID-19. TCRdb fed the 5' RACE reads into MiXCR, producing one record per CDR3 protein. The data show roughly 580,000 distinct CDR3 sequences, with under 20% seen just once and around 12% held by the top ten. Material for sequencing was PBMCs or a T cell subset sorted from them (not recorded which). The receptors originated from an adult woman who had mild COVID-19 (a few samples of this study predate the infection). Cell type and time point are not known. CDR3s include the opening cysteine and the closing phenylalanine or tryptophan. A D gene is named only where the DNA matches it firmly. Some rows have no size entry. The others give once, few or many, or a class for an expanded clone.

>TRBJ1-2|few|TRBD1|TRBV12-3/TRBV12-4
TGTGCCAGCAGGTCGGGACAGGGGATCGGCTACACCTTC
CASRSGQGIGYTF
>TRBJ2-3|-|TRBD2|TRBV29-1
TGCAGCGTAGAGGGACTAGCGGGAGTGGGCACAGATACGCAGTATTTT
CSVEGLAGVGTDTQYF
>TRBJ2-3|-|-|TRBV7-2
TGTGCCAGCAGCTTAAGGTTTAGCGGAAGCCGCACAGATACGCAGTATTTT
CASSLRFSGSRTDTQYF
>TRBJ1-2|-|-|TRBV15
TGTGCCACCAGCAGAGGAGGGGGGAACGCTAACTATGGCTACACCTTC
CATSRGGGNANYGYTF
>TRBJ2-1|-|TRBD2|TRBV9
TGTGCCAGCAGCATCTTAGCGGGAGGGTTTAACAATGAGCAGTTCTTC
CASSILAGGFNNEQFF
>TRBJ2-5|-|-|TRBV7-6
TGTGCCAGCAGCTTAGTGGCGGGACGACCCCGGGAGACCCAGTACTTC
CASSLVAGRPRETQYF
>TRBJ2-1|many|-|TRBV5-4
TGTGCCAGCAGCTTGGTAGGGAACTCCTACAATGAGCAGTTCTTC
CASSLVGNSYNEQFF
>TRBJ2-3|-|TRBD2|TRBV20-1
TGCAGTGCTAGAGTGTCCCCTAGCGGGGGCCTAACCCGCGCAGATACGCAGTATTTT
CSARVSPSGGLTRADTQYF
>TRBJ1-2|-|-|TRBV24-1
TGTGCCACCAGTGGCGCCTCAACTAACTATGGCTACACCTTC
CATSGASTNYGYTF
>TRBJ1-1|-|-|TRBV6-4
TGTGCCAGCAGTGTGGGCCCGAGAACTGAAGCTTTCTTT
CASSVGPRTEAFF
>TRBJ1-6|few|-|TRBV7-2
TGTGCCAGCAGCTTAGGTGGGGCAGGGAATTCACCCCTCCACTTT
CASSLGGAGNSPLHF
>TRBJ2-1|few|-|TRBV6-4
TGTGCCAGCAGTGACTCTCCTAGAATTGATGAGCAGTTCTTC
CASSDSPRIDEQFF
>TRBJ2-4|-|-|TRBV2
TGTGCCAGCATTCATCCCGGGGACAAAAACATTCAGTACTTC
CASIHPGDKNIQYF
>TRBJ1-5|few|-|TRBV3-1
TGTGCCAGCAGCCAACTAGGGGGTCAGCCCCAGCATTTT
CASSQLGGQPQHF
>TRBJ1-1|few|-|TRBV25-1
TGTGCCAGCACCAGGGGCCTCTTCGGAGCTGAAGCTTTCTTT
CASTRGLFGAEAFF
>TRBJ2-2|many|-|TRBV12-3/TRBV12-4
TGTGCCAGCAGTCCCCCATACACCGGGGAGCTGTTTTTT
CASSPPYTGELFF
>TRBJ2-3|-|-|TRBV10-3
TGTGCCATCAGTATTGGAGGGGGGGCCACAGATACGCAGTATTTT
CAISIGGGATDTQYF
>TRBJ2-2|-|TRBD1|TRBV5-1
TGCGCCAGCAGCTTAGGGACAGACGAACGGACCGGGGAGCTGTTTTTT
CASSLGTDERTGELFF
>TRBJ1-5|few|TRBD1|TRBV5-1
TGCGCCAGCAGCATGGACAGGGATCAGCCCCAGCATTTT
CASSMDRDQPQHF
>TRBJ2-1|-|TRBD2|TRBV6-2/TRBV6-3
TGTGCCAGCAGTATGGTAGCGGGGGGCTACAATGAGCAGTTCTTC
CASSMVAGGYNEQFF
>TRBJ1-2|many|-|TRBV25-1
TGTGCCAGCAGTGCCCTCTATGGCTACACCTTC
CASSALYGYTF
>TRBJ1-3|few|-|TRBV3-1
TGTGCCAGCAGCCCCGGAAGAGCCATATATTTT
CASSPGRAIYF
>TRBJ2-5|-|-|TRBV12-3/TRBV12-4
TGTGCCAGCAGTCCCGGGTCCTTCCAAGAGACCCAGTACTTC
CASSPGSFQETQYF
>TRBJ2-2|-|-|TRBV29-1
TGCAGCGTTGCCCTCAGGGTCACCGGGGAGCTGTTTTTT
CSVALRVTGELFF
>TRBJ2-7|few|-|TRBV11-2
TGTGCCAGCAGCGGTACCGGGACTGGACACGAGCAGTACTTC
CASSGTGTGHEQYF
>TRBJ2-1|-|TRBD1|TRBV5-1
TGCGCCAGCAGCTCTGGACAGGGGATCGCTGAGCAGTTCTTC
CASSSGQGIAEQFF
>TRBJ2-1|-|-|TRBV29-1
TGCAGCGTTGACGTGCAGGGGGACTGGAATGAGCAGTTCTTC
CSVDVQGDWNEQFF
>TRBJ2-3|-|TRBD2|TRBV5-1
TGCGCCAGTCAACCCTCGGGGGGGCGAACAGATACGCAGTATTTT
CASQPSGGRTDTQYF
>TRBJ2-7|-|-|TRBV6-1
TGTGCCGGACGGGGGCAGAAGTCCTACGAGCAGTACTTC
CAGRGQKSYEQYF
>TRBJ1-5|-|TRBD1|TRBV20-1
TGCAGTGCGGGCGGACAGGGGGTAGATCAGCCCCAGCATTTT
CSAGGQGVDQPQHF
>TRBJ1-2|few|TRBD1|TRBV24-1
TGTGCCACCAGTCCCGGGACAGGGGGCGTAGATGGCTACACCTTC
CATSPGTGGVDGYTF
>TRBJ1-3|-|-|TRBV19
TGTGCCAGTGTTACCGCGACCACCATATATTTT
CASVTATTIYF
>TRBJ1-1|many|TRBD1|TRBV5-1
TGCGCCAGCAGCTTGGATGGGGCAGGGGGCACTGAAGCTTTCTTT
CASSLDGAGGTEAFF
>TRBJ2-1|few|-|TRBV7-6
TGTGCCAGCAGCTTGGAGTTGTCTAGCGGAGGGGGTGAGCAGTTCTTC
CASSLELSSGGGEQFF
>TRBJ2-2|-|-|TRBV7-8
TGTGCCAGCAGCTTTAGACTAGGGGGGACCGGGGAGCTGTTTTTT
CASSFRLGGTGELFF
>TRBJ2-1|few|TRBD2|TRBV20-1
TGCAGTGCTTCTAGGGGCGCGGGGGGGCCCAATGAGCAGTTCTTC
CSASRGAGGPNEQFF
>TRBJ2-3|-|TRBD2|TRBV6-5
TGTGCCAGCAGTTACAACAAAGGACTAGCGTGGGGTGGTGGGAACACAGATACGCAGTATTTT
CASSYNKGLAWGGGNTDTQYF
>TRBJ2-3|-|-|TRBV11-3
TGTGCCAGCAGCTTAGATACTAAACTCCGCACAGATACGCAGTATTTT
CASSLDTKLRTDTQYF
>TRBJ2-1|-|TRBD2|TRBV20-1
TGCAGTGCTAGGTCTAGCGGGAGCTCATACAATGAGCAGTTCTTC
CSARSSGSSYNEQFF
>TRBJ1-1|few|-|TRBV13
TGTGCCAGCAGCCGCATGGGGGGATGGTTTAACACTGAAGCTTTCTTT
CASSRMGGWFNTEAFF
>TRBJ1-1|few|-|TRBV3-1
TGTGCCAGCAGCCAAGAATGGGACACCCAAGCTTTCTTT
CASSQEWDTQAFF
>TRBJ2-5|-|TRBD2|TRBV7-9
TGTGCCAGCAGCACCGGGCGGGAGGGGTACCAAGAGACCCAGTACTTC
CASSTGREGYQETQYF
>TRBJ1-1|few|-|TRBV29-1
TGCAGCGTTGGTGGCCCGGCCTTGAACACTGAAGCTTTCTTT
CSVGGPALNTEAFF
>TRBJ2-7|few|-|TRBV20-1
TGCAGTGCTCGTAAGACGGCCTTCTCCTACGAGCAGTACTTC
CSARKTAFSYEQYF
>TRBJ2-7|many|-|TRBV5-1
TGTGCCAGCAGCTTACGTGCCCCTTCCTACGAGCAGTACTTC
CASSLRAPSYEQYF
>TRBJ1-1|many|TRBD1|TRBV10-3
TGTGCCATCAGTGGTGCAGGGGGCACTGAAGCTTTCTTT
CAISGAGGTEAFF
>TRBJ1-1|few|TRBD1|TRBV7-9
TGTGCCAGCAGCCCAGAGGGACAGGGAATGAACACTGAAGCTTTCTTT
CASSPEGQGMNTEAFF
>TRBJ2-3|-|TRBD1|TRBV2
TGTGCCAGCAGTTCAGGGGGCAACACAGATACGCAGTATTTT
CASSSGGNTDTQYF
>TRBJ2-2|few|-|TRBV7-2
TGTGCCAGCAGCTTCGGAGGGGGCACGAACGGGGAGCTGTTTTTT
CASSFGGGTNGELFF
>TRBJ2-3|-|TRBD2|TRBV25-1
TGTGCCAGCAGTGAGGAAGGGCTAGCGGGGCCCACAGATACGCAGTATTTT
CASSEEGLAGPTDTQYF
>TRBJ2-1|few|TRBD1|TRBV5-4
TGTGCCAGCAATCACCGGGACAGGGGGGGCCCACACAATGAGCAGTTCTTC
CASNHRDRGGPHNEQFF
>TRBJ2-1|-|TRBD1|TRBV3-1
TGTGCCAGCAGCCAAGGAATATGGGACAGGGGAACCAACTCCTACAATGAGCAGTTCTTC
CASSQGIWDRGTNSYNEQFF
>TRBJ2-1|few|-|TRBV24-1
TGTGCCACCAGTGTGCAGGGTGGGTTGCTCAATGAGCAGTTCTTC
CATSVQGGLLNEQFF
>TRBJ2-3|-|-|TRBV5-6
TGTGCCAGCAGCTTGGGGGGGACGGTCACAGATACGCAGTATTTT
CASSLGGTVTDTQYF
>TRBJ1-1|few|-|TRBV29-1
TGCAGCGTTGCCGGAGTGTTGGGGATCACTGAAGCTTTCTTT
CSVAGVLGITEAFF